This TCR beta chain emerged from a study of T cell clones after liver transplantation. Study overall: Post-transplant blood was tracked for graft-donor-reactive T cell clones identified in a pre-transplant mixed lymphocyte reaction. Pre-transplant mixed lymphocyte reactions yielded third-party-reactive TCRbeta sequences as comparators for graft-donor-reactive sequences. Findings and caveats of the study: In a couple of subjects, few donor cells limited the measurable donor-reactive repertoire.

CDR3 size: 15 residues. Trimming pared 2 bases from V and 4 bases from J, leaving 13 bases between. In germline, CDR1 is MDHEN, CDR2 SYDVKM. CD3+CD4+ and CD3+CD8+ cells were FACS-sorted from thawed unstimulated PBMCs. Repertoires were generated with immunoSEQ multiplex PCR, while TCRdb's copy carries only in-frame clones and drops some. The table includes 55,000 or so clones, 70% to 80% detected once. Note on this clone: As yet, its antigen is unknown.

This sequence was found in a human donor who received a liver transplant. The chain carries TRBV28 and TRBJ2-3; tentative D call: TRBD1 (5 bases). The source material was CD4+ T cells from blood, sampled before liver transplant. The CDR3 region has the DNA TGTGCCAGCAGTTTACTCAGGGATGATGCAGATACGCAGTATTTT. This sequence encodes CASSLLRDDADTQYF. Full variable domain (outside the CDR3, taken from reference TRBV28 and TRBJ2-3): DVKVTQSSRYLVKRTGEKVFLECVQDMDHENMFWYRQDPGLGLRLIYFSYDVKMKEKGDIPEGYSVSREKKERFSLILESASTNQTSMYLCASSLLRDDADTQYFGPGTRLTVL.